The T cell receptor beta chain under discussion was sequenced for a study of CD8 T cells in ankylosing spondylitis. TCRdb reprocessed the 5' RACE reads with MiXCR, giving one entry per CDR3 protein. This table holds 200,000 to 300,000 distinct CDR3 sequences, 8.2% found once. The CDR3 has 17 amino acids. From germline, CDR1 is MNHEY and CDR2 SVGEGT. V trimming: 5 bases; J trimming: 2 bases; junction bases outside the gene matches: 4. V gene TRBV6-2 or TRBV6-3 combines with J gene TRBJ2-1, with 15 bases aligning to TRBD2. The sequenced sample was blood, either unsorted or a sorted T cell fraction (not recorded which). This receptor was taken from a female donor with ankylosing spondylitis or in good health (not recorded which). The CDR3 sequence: CASSRGLAGGAYNEQFF. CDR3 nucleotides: TGTGCCAGCAGTCGCGGACTAGCGGGAGGGGCCTACAATGAGCAGTTCTTC.